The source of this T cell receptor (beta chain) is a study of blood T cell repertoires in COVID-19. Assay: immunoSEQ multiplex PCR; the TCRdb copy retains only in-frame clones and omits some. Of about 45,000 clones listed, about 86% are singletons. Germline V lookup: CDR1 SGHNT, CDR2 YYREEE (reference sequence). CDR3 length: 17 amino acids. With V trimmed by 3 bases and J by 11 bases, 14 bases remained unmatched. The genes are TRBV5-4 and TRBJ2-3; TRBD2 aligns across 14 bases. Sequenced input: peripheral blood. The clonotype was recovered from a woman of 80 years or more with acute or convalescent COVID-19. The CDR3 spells CASSSFSGLAGGMGQYF. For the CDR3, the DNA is TGTGCCAGCAGCTCCTTTTCTGGACTAGCGGGGGGCATGGGGCAGTATTTT. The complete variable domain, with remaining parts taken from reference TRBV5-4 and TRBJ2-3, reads ETGVTQSPTHLIKTRGQQVTLRCSSQSGHNTVSWYQQALGQGPQFIFQYYREEENGRGNFPPRFSGLQFPNYSSELNVNALELDDSALYLCASSSFSGLAGGMGQYFGPGTRLTVL.